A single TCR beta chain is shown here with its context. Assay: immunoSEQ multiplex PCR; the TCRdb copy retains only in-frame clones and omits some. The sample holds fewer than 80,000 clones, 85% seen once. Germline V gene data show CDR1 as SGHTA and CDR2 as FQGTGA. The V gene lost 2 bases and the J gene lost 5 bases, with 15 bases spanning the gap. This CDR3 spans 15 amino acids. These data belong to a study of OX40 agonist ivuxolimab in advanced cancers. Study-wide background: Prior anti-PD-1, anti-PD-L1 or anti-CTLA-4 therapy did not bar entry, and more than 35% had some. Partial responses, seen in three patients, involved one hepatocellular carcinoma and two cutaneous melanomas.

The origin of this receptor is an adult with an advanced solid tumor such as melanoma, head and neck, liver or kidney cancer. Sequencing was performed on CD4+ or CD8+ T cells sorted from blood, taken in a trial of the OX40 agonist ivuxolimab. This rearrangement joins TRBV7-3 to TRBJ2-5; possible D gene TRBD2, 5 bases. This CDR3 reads CASSLVGVSGETQYF. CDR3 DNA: TGTGCCAGCAGCTTAGTCGGGGTTAGTGGGGAGACCCAGTACTTC.